Here is one T cell receptor beta chain with its context. The sample is drawn from a study of blood T cell repertoires in COVID-19. Overall study: Acute and convalescent COVID-19 samples came from the United States, Italy and Spain.

Germline V gene lookup returns CDR1 MNHEY and CDR2 SMNVEV (reference sequence). The CDR3 consists of 14 residues. V shed 4 bases, J shed 6 bases, and the junction held 6 bases outside the gene matches. In the authors' methods: Quantification of nucleated cells was approximated via reference gene primer amplification. Only in-frame clones appear in the TCRdb table, and some are missing; sequencing was by immunoSEQ multiplex PCR. That table furnishes V, J and clone size, whereas the DNA furnished D and trimming. The table has 200,000 to 250,000 clones, about 88% seen once. This clonotype was obtained from a man aged 60-69 years with acute or convalescent COVID-19. Sample: peripheral blood. J is TRBJ1-2 and V is TRBV27; 9 nucleotides align to TRBD1. The CDR3 DNA follows: TGTGCCAGCAGTTCCAACACAGGGGGCAATGGCTACACCTTC. It yields the protein CASSSNTGGNGYTF.